Following are 16 T cell receptor beta chains from one sample sequenced in a study of lung T cells in sarcoidosis with Löfgren's syndrome. TCRdb analysed the reads with MiXCR anew, one entry per CDR3 protein. The sample shows 3,000 to 4,000 distinct CDR3 sequences, approximately 20% of them seen only once. Sequenced input: CD4+ T cells from bronchoalveolar lavage. These TCRs come from a human donor with sarcoidosis (Löfgren's syndrome or another form), or a control subject (not recorded which).

This clonotype was seen repeatedly, ten times or more. This chain joins TRBV24-1 and TRBJ2-1; TRBD1 matches at 10 bases. Germline CDR1 and CDR2: KGHDR and SFDVKD. CDR3 length equals 15 residues. J was trimmed by 6 bases and V by 10 bases; bases with no gene match: 11. The CDR3 nucleotides are TGTGCCACAGGGGGGGGGGACAGGGGATCCAATGAGCAGTTCTTC. It codes for CATGGGDRGSNEQFF.

By share of the sample, this clonotype is medium-sized. The chain is built from TRBV6-2 or TRBV6-3 and TRBJ2-3; tentative D call: TRBD1 (5 bases). This CDR3 is built from 14 residues. V dropped 2 bases and J dropped 0 bases, with 6 bases sitting between them. Germline CDR1 is MNHEY and CDR2 is SVGEGT. As DNA, the CDR3 is TGTGCCAGCAGTTACAAGGGGAGCACAGATACGCAGTATTTT. This sequence encodes CASSYKGSTDTQYF.

As to this clonotype: A read error may be the cause here, since a much bigger clone is one base away. The CDR3 carries no conserved terminal phenylalanine or tryptophan, so it likely arises from a read error. CDR3 in amino acids: CASSGGRGQFL. As DNA, the CDR3 is TGCGCCAGCAGCGGGGGGCGCGGGCAGTTCCTC. V usage is TRBV4-3 and J usage is TRBJ2-1, with D possibly called TRBD1 or TRBD2 (6 bases each). The CDR3 has 11 residues. V was pared by 5 bases and J by 12 bases, with 11 bases between. Germline loops: CDR1 LGHNA, CDR2 YSLEER.

This clonotype occurred once. A read error may be the cause here, since a much bigger clone is one base away. The chain links TRBV6-5 to TRBJ1-6; D is undetermined. The CDR3 contains 14 residues. Germline CDR1 and CDR2: MNHEY and SVGAGI. In DNA form, the CDR3 reads TGTGCCATCAGTGAGTCCGGTGAAAATTCACCCCTCCACTTT. It yields the protein CAISESGENSPLHF.

A single count supports this clonotype. No conserved phenylalanine or tryptophan is present at the end of the CDR3, so a read error is the likely explanation. V usage is TRBV12-3 or TRBV12-4 and J usage is TRBJ1-5, with no clear D. V lost 6 bases and J lost 0, with 12 bases in between. This CDR3 region has 15 residues. CDR3 coding DNA: TGTGCCAGCAGCTCCGGAGGCTATAGCAATCAGCCCCAGCATTTG. It yields the protein CASSSGGYSNQPQHL.

Remarks on this clonotype: A read error may account for a junction end that differs from germline. V and J are TRBV6-2 or TRBV6-3 and TRBJ2-3, with 8 bases lining up with TRBD1. The CDR3 has 14 residues. CDR1 and CDR2 from the germline V gene are MNHEY and SVGEGT. CDR3 residues: CASRRDRSTDTQYF. CDR3 in DNA: TGTGCCAGCAGACGGGACAGGAGCACAGATACGCAATATTTT.

This clonotype came up many times. This chain links TRBV14 with TRBJ1-1; D gene unclear. This CDR3 is 13 amino acids long. The germline V gene has CDR1 SGHDN and CDR2 FVKESK. V was clipped by 3 bases and J by 4 bases, with 9 bases between them. Here the CDR3 DNA reads TGTGCCAGCAGCCAGGAATGGGGCACTGAAGCTTTCTTT. This translates into CASSQEWGTEAFF.

By proportion, this clonotype is medium-sized. The V gene is TRBV6-1, the J gene TRBJ2-5; the D is unclear. V lost 5 bases to trimming and J lost 5 bases, with 9 bases between them. Germline lookup yields CDR1 MNHNS and CDR2 SASEGT. This CDR3 contains 12 residues. DNA of the CDR3: TGTGCCAGCAGTCCGAACCGGGAGACCCAGTACTTC. Translation gives CASSPNRETQYF.

This clonotype is classed as medium-sized. The V call is TRBV6-1, the J call TRBJ1-6; 9 bases fit TRBD1. Germline V gene data show CDR1 as MNHNS and CDR2 as SASEGT. The V and J ends lost 6 bases and 12 bases, in that order; junction bases with no gene match: 9. The CDR3 sequence is 14 residues long. The CDR3 is CASRPGQGQVPLHF. The CDR3 DNA follows: TGTGCCAGCAGGCCGGGACAGGGACAAGTACCCCTCCACTTT.

Judged by abundance, this clonotype is medium-sized. The rearrangement links TRBV7-2 to TRBJ2-5; D is possibly TRBD1 (5 bases). The germline V and J ends were trimmed by 4 bases and 6 bases, with 15 bases remaining between them. Germline CDR1 and CDR2: SGHTA and FQGNSA. This CDR3 has 14 amino acids. For the CDR3, the DNA is TGTGCCAGCAGCTATCGGACACAAATGAAGACCCAGTACTTC. Translating gives CASSYRTQMKTQYF.

In its sample, this clonotype was seen many times. The CDR3 region is CASRSSGGINIQYF. The CDR3 bases are TGTGCCAGCAGATCTAGCGGGGGGATAAACATTCAGTACTTC. The chain recombines TRBV2 with TRBJ2-4; 11 bases are shared with TRBD2. The CDR3 is made up of 14 amino acids. Unmatched junction bases numbered 4, after V lost 6 bases and J lost 6 bases. Germline V gene data show CDR1 as SNHLY and CDR2 as FYNNEI.

By its share, this clonotype is medium-sized. The gene calls are TRBV6-1 and TRBJ2-2, with 12 nucleotides matching TRBD2. The CDR3 spans 16 residues. After removal of 5 bases from V and 4 bases from J, the junction contained 5 bases not matched to a gene. Germline CDR1 and CDR2: MNHNS and SASEGT. The CDR3 coding sequence is TGTGCCAGCAGTTGGGGACTAGCGGGCTCCACCGGGGAGCTGTTTTTT. Translated: CASSWGLAGSTGELFF.

This clonotype is termed medium-sized (0.01 to 0.1%). V gene TRBV6-1 combines with J gene TRBJ1-1; D call uncertain. Trimming removed 7 bases from V and 6 bases from J, with 18 bases in between. Germline V gene data show CDR1 as MNHNS and CDR2 as SASEGT. The CDR3 spans 14 residues. The CDR3 reads CASTPRRESAEAFF. Written as DNA, the CDR3 is TGTGCCAGCACTCCGCGGCGGGAGTCGGCTGAAGCTTTCTTT.

A remark on this clonotype: With a much larger clone just one base away, this may be a read error. The chain employs TRBV6-6 and TRBJ2-1; D is perhaps TRBD1 (6 bases). The germline CDR1 and CDR2 sequences are MNHNY and SVGAGI (reference sequence). This CDR3 is built from 15 residues. The CDR3 reads CASSLGHGVYNEQSF. CDR3 sequence (DNA): TGTGCCAGCAGTTTGGGACATGGTGTGTACAATGAGCAGTCCTTC.

This clonotype is labeled medium-sized. The chain has TRBV28 and TRBJ2-7, with 9 nucleotides matching TRBD1. The V gene end was trimmed by 6 bases and the J gene end by 3 bases; junction bases not matched to a gene: 9. Germline CDR1 MDHEN, CDR2 SYDVKM. This CDR3 comprises 15 residues. This chain's CDR3 is CASSQTGTGNYEQYF. The CDR3, as DNA: TGTGCCAGCAGCCAGACCGGGACAGGGAACTACGAGCAGTACTTC.

This clonotype counts as medium-sized. This chain joins TRBV6-6 and TRBJ1-2; D not resolved. The CDR3 spans 14 residues. V lost 2 bases and J lost 4, with 11 bases in between. The germline V gene has CDR1 MNHNY and CDR2 SVGAGI (reference sequence). CDR3 DNA sequence: TGTGCCAGCAGTTACGGGCCTGGCAGCTATGGCTACACCTTC. As protein: CASSYGPGSYGYTF.